This T cell receptor beta chain was identified during a study of OX40 agonist ivuxolimab in advanced cancers. This CDR3 spans 16 amino acids. V was pared by 5 bases and J by 10 bases, with 16 bases of the junction left unmatched. From germline, CDR1 is SGHTA and CDR2 FQGTGA. Study observations and caveats: At 0.1 to 3.0 mg/kg, clonal expansion of CD4+ and CD8+ blood T cells had occurred by week 6.

A word on this clone: Its cognate antigen is unknown.

The protocol was immunoSEQ multiplex PCR, while the TCRdb copy is restricted to in-frame clones and leaves out a portion. This sample has under 90,000 clones; 88% occur once, and the top ten carry roughly 0.98%. The receptor was isolated from an adult with an advanced solid tumor such as melanoma, head and neck, liver or kidney cancer. The V gene is TRBV7-3, the J gene TRBJ1-2, with 10 bases lining up with TRBD1. This specimen was CD4+ or CD8+ T cells sorted from blood, taken in a trial of the OX40 agonist ivuxolimab. CDR3 amino acids: CASSLRTGGLLDTYTF. CDR3 coding DNA: TGTGCCAGCAGCCTCCGGACAGGGGGGCTACTTGATACCTACACCTTC.